The 6 T cell receptor beta chains below were found in one sample sequenced in a study of regulatory T cells in long-lasting Graves disease. The sample's time point: persistent/refractory GD, antithyroid drugs over 5 years with positive TRAb. The authors made the TCR library using RNA they extracted from PBMCs. Construction of the TCR beta libraries employed iRepertoire HTBI primers in conjunction with Arm-PCR of CDR3 regions. TCRdb re-derived calls from the multiplex PCR reads in MiXCR, one entry per CDR3 protein. The sample carries some 370,000 distinct CDR3 sequences, around 20% recorded once. This specimen consisted of peripheral blood mononuclear cells (PBMCs), obtained when the disease was refractory, from a patient treated with antithyroid drugs. The receptors derive from a female donor with Graves disease.

The sample holds a few counts of this clonotype. The genes are TRBV10-3 and TRBJ2-5, with a weak D call TRBD2 (6 bases). Germline V lookup: CDR1 ENHRY, CDR2 SYGVKD. The germline V and J ends were trimmed by 2 bases and 2 bases, with 9 bases remaining between them. The CDR3 covers 14 residues. CDR3 region: CAISEGGLQETQYF. The CDR3 DNA sequence: TGTGCCATCAGTGAGGGGGGACTTCAAGAGACCCAGTACTTC.

The J gene is TRBJ2-7, the V gene TRBV28, with 9 nucleotides matching TRBD1. Unmatched junction bases numbered 6, after V lost 6 bases and J lost 3 bases. There are 14 residues in the CDR3. Germline assignment: CDR1 MDHEN and CDR2 SYDVKM. The CDR3 DNA sequence: TGTGCCAGCAGCCGGACAGGGGCCGACTACGAGCAGTACTTC. This gives the protein CASSRTGADYEQYF.

This clonotype appeared many times. The V call is TRBV12-3 or TRBV12-4, the J call TRBJ1-1; no firm D call. Trimming took 7 bases from V and 8 from J, leaving 14 bases between them. The CDR3 contains 12 residues. The CDR3: CASTPTRSEAFF. As DNA, the CDR3 is TGTGCCAGCACCCCAACAAGGAGCGAAGCTTTCTTT.

This clonotype showed up many times. This chain connects TRBV28 to TRBJ1-2, with no clear D. This CDR3 has 14 residues. Germline CDR1 reads MDHEN; CDR2 reads SYDVKM. V lost 2 bases, J lost 6 bases, and 13 bases lay in between. CDR3 sequence reads: CASSLHFSRNGYTF. CDR3 sequence (DNA): TGTGCCAGCAGTTTACACTTTTCTCGAAATGGCTACACCTTC.

This clonotype showed up many times. V gene TRBV15 combines with J gene TRBJ2-5; the D gene is possibly TRBD2 (5 bases). Germline lookup yields CDR1 LNHNV and CDR2 YYDKDF (reference sequence). The germline V and J ends were trimmed by 1 base and 1 base, with 10 bases remaining between them. The CDR3 spans 15 residues. The CDR3 coding sequence is TGTGCCACCAGCAGAGCCCCGGGATCCCAAGAGACCCAGTACTTC. Translated, it gives CATSRAPGSQETQYF.

This clonotype was seen many times. This rearrangement joins TRBV12-3 or TRBV12-4 to TRBJ2-2; 9 bases agree with TRBD2. V lost 4 bases to trimming and J lost 5 bases; unmatched junction nucleotides: 8. The CDR3 loop spans 16 amino acids. The CDR3 DNA is TGTGCCAGCAGTTCCGCTAGCGGGAAGGGGACCGGGGAGCTGTTTTTT. Amino acid sequence: CASSSASGKGTGELFF.